These 14 T cell receptor beta chains were sequenced from one sample in a study of blood T cell repertoires in COVID-19. Clones were sequenced by immunoSEQ multiplex PCR, and TCRdb holds only the in-frame ones, with some missing. Seen here are 100,000 to 130,000 clones, less than 90% observed once, and the top ten hold about 4%. Source material: peripheral blood. Receptor source: a human donor in a cohort sampled during active COVID-19.

This clone has just a few counts. V is TRBV4-2 and J is TRBJ1-3; 7 bases align to TRBD1. The trim removed 0 bases at V and 9 bases at J, leaving 8 bases unmatched. Looked up from germline, CDR1 is LGHNA and CDR2 is YNFKEQ. This CDR3 comprises 15 residues. The CDR3 region is CASSQDGGQEGTIYF. The CDR3 DNA reads TGTGCCAGCAGCCAAGATGGAGGACAGGAGGGCACCATATATTTT.

The gene calls are TRBV6-2 or TRBV6-3 and TRBJ2-6; 10 nucleotides align to TRBD2. The V gene end was trimmed by 1 base and the J gene end by 0 bases; junction bases not matched to a gene: 6. Germline V gives CDR1 MNHEY, CDR2 SVGEGT. The CDR3 length is 19 residues. The CDR3 DNA reads TGTGCCAGCAGTTACTTTGTAGTAGCGGGAGGCTCTGGGGCCAACGTCCTGACTTTC. This codes for CASSYFVVAGGSGANVLTF.

The chain combines TRBV28 with TRBJ2-7, with TRBD2 as a possible D gene (7 bases). Germline lookup yields CDR1 MDHEN and CDR2 SYDVKM. Trimming removed 0 bases at V and 6 bases at J, with 21 bases between. The CDR3 totals 17 residues. In DNA form, the CDR3 reads TGTGCCAGCAGTTTATGGTGGGGGGGCAGGGGCTATGTCGAGCAGTACTTC. It encodes CASSLWWGGRGYVEQYF.

The chain combines TRBV24-1 with TRBJ2-5, with TRBD2 matching 7 bases. Germline CDR1 reads KGHDR; CDR2 reads SFDVKD. The length of the CDR3 is 14 residues. Trimming at V came to 11 bases and at J to 5 bases, leaving 13 bases not matched to a gene. CDR3 coding DNA: TGTGCCAAGCCTAGGAGCTCCGGGGGGGAGACCCAGTACTTC. Its protein is CAKPRSSGGETQYF.

The V call is TRBV6-2 or TRBV6-3, the J call TRBJ2-3, with 7 bases matching TRBD2. The CDR3 contains 14 residues. From germline, CDR1 is MNHEY and CDR2 SVGEGT. V lost 5 bases and J lost 4; bases outside the gene matches: 6. CDR3 nucleotides: TGTGCCAGCAGTACCTACGCGGGAGCAGATACGCAGTATTTT. Translated: CASSTYAGADTQYF.

The gene calls are TRBV19 and TRBJ1-1; D gene uncertain. Germline V gives CDR1 LNHDA, CDR2 SQIVND (reference sequence). Trimming removed 1 base from V and 4 bases from J, with 13 bases in between. This CDR3 has 15 residues. The CDR3 sequence: CASSIAVRRSTEAFF. In nucleotides, the CDR3 is TGTGCCAGTAGTATAGCCGTAAGGAGGAGCACTGAAGCTTTCTTT.

The V and J genes are TRBV30 and TRBJ1-1; the D gene is possibly TRBD1 (5 bases). Trimming shortened V by 0 bases and J by 0 bases, and 11 bases separated the two germline ends. This CDR3 has 15 residues. CDR1 GTSNPN and CDR2 SVGIG come from the germline V gene (reference sequence). CDR3 in DNA: TGTGCCTGGAGTGTGGGGGGGACGGTGAACACTGAAGCTTTCTTT. Its protein product is CAWSVGGTVNTEAFF.

The genes are TRBV15 and TRBJ2-3, with 7 nucleotides matching TRBD2. Germline assignment: CDR1 LNHNV and CDR2 YYDKDF (reference sequence). Trimming took 7 bases from V and 0 from J; bases not matched to a gene: 7. The CDR3 is 15 residues long. The CDR3, as DNA: TGTGCCACCATTAGTAGCGGGCCCAGCACAGATACGCAGTATTTT. Its translation is CATISSGPSTDTQYF. The variable domain in full, with the rest retrieved from reference TRBV15 and TRBJ2-3, is DAMVIQNPRYQVTQFGKPVTLSCSQTLNHNVMYWYQQKSSQAPKLLFHYYDKDFNNEADTPDNFQSRRPNTSFCFLDIRSPGLGDTAMYLCATISSGPSTDTQYFGPGTRLTVL.

As to this clone: Other DNA sequences in the same sample also yield this CDR3. The V call is TRBV7-9, the J call TRBJ2-7, with 9 bases lining up with TRBD2. The CDR3 is 13 residues long. Germline CDR1 is SEHNR and CDR2 is FQNEAQ (reference sequence). The V gene end was trimmed by 6 bases and the J gene end by 4 bases; junction bases not matched to a gene: 4. CDR3 amino acids: CASSSGRAYEQYF. CDR3 bases: TGTGCCAGCAGTAGCGGGAGAGCTTACGAGCAGTACTTC.

This rearrangement joins TRBV7-9 to TRBJ1-1; D may be TRBD1 (6 bases). V lost 6 bases and J lost 1, with 15 bases in between. The CDR3 loop spans 15 amino acids. Germline assignment: CDR1 SEHNR and CDR2 FQNEAQ (reference sequence). CDR3 bases: TGTGCCAGCAGGAGAGGACAGTTCGAGAACACTGAAGCTTTCTTT. Residues: CASRRGQFENTEAFF.

A few counts support this clone. The chain couples TRBV2 to TRBJ1-6; 8 nucleotides match TRBD1. The CDR3 loop spans 15 amino acids. The trim removed 3 bases at V and 10 bases at J, leaving 8 bases unmatched. Looked up from germline, CDR1 is SNHLY and CDR2 is FYNNEI. The CDR3 protein is CASSDRQGLGSPLHF. CDR3 bases: TGTGCCAGCAGTGATAGACAGGGGCTAGGATCACCCCTCCACTTT.

The chain carries TRBV21-1 and TRBJ1-5. TRBV21-1 corresponds to a pseudogene. The CDR3 extends over 18 amino acids. The CDR3 sequence is CASTNLKRRRGGNQPQHF. In DNA, the CDR3 is TGTGCCAGCACCAATCTCAAACGGCGCAGGGGAGGGAATCAGCCCCAGCATTTT.

For this clone: Germline and junction disagree at one end, which may indicate a read error. V is TRBV19 and J is TRBJ1-1; D remains ambiguous. The CDR3 contains 14 residues. The V gene's germline CDR1 is LNHDA and CDR2 SQIVND (reference sequence). CDR3 in amino acids: CASSNPPENTEAFF. CDR3 coding DNA: TGTGCCAGCAGTAACCCCCCAGAGAACACTGAAGCTTTCTTT.

In this sample, this clone turned up once. CDR3 sequence: CASSLRPSGMTSINYEQYF. The CDR3, as DNA: TGTGCCAGCAGTTTACGGCCTAGCGGGATGACATCCATTAACTACGAGCAGTACTTC. V and J are TRBV27 and TRBJ2-7; 9 nucleotides agree with TRBD2. V shed 2 bases, J shed 3 bases, and the junction held 17 bases outside the gene matches. Looked up from germline, CDR1 is MNHEY and CDR2 is SMNVEV (reference sequence). This CDR3 has 19 residues.